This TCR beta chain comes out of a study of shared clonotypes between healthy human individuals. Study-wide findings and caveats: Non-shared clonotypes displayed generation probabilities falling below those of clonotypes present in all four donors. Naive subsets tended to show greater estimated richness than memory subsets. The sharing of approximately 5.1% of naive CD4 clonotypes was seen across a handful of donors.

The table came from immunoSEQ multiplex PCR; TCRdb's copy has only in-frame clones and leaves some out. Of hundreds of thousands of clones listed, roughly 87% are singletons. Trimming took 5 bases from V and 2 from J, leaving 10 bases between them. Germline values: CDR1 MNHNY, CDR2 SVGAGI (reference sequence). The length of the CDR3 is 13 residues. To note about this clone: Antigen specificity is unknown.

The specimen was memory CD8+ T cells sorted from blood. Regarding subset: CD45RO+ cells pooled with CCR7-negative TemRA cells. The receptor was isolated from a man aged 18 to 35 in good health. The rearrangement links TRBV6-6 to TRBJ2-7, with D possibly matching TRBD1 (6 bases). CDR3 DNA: TGTGCCAGCAGTATTACAGGGACCTACGAGCAGTACTTC. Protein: CASSITGTYEQYF.